A selection of T cell receptor beta chains follows, all from one sample in a study of blood T cell repertoires in COVID-19. The table came from immunoSEQ multiplex PCR; TCRdb's copy has only in-frame clones and leaves some out. The sample lists around 250,000 clones; around 86% were seen once. Sequenced input: peripheral blood. The receptors were sampled from a woman aged 55 to 70 who had recovered from COVID-19. Each CDR3 is given with its conserved first and last residue. Fields, in order: D gene, J gene, V gene, clone size, CDR3 DNA, CDR3 protein. A D gene is named only where the DNA matches it firmly. Clone size is shown for a subset of rows, as once, few, many or a class of expanded clone.

TRBD1 | TRBJ2-2 | TRBV5-1 | once | TGCGCCAGCAGCTCATACAGGGGAAACACCGGGGAGCTGTTTTTT | CASSSYRGNTGELFF
TRBD2 | TRBJ2-5 | TRBV4-1 | - | TGCGCCAGCAGCCCACGGGGAGGGCGAGGGGAGACCCAGTACTTC | CASSPRGGRGETQYF
- | TRBJ1-2 | TRBV10-3 | - | TGTGCCGTCGGGGGTGAGGAGACGGAGGTTAACTATGGCTACACCTTC | CAVGGEETEVNYGYTF
TRBD1 | TRBJ1-3 | TRBV19 | - | TGTGCCAGTAGAACAGGGGCTGGGAGCTCTGGAAACACCATATATTTT | CASRTGAGSSGNTIYF
TRBD1 | TRBJ1-5 | TRBV29-1 | - | TGCAGCGTGGGGACAGGGCCGGACAATCAGCCCCAGCATTTT | CSVGTGPDNQPQHF
- | TRBJ1-1 | TRBV19 | - | TGTGCCAGTACCTTTAGGACGGGGAGGTTGGACACTGAAGCTTTCTTT | CASTFRTGRLDTEAFF
TRBD1 | TRBJ1-1 | TRBV3-1/TRBV3-2 | - | TGTGCCAGCAGCCAGAACCTGGACAGGGGGGCTGGGGCTTTCTTT | CASSQNLDRGAGAFF
- | TRBJ2-3 | TRBV20-1 | - | TGCAGTGCTAGAAGACTTGGAGGGCAGTATTTT | CSARRLGGQYF
TRBD1 | TRBJ1-4 | TRBV19 | - | TGTGCCAGTAGTGGACAGGGGGCTGCAACTAATGAAAAACTGTTTTTT | CASSGQGAATNEKLFF
- | TRBJ1-5 | TRBV18 | - | TGTGCCAGCTCACCATCAGGGGTAGCGCAGCCCCAGCATTTT | CASSPSGVAQPQHF
- | TRBJ1-2 | TRBV4-2 | - | TGTGCCAGCAGCCAGACTGTAGCGGGTGGCTACACCTTC | CASSQTVAGGYTF
- | TRBJ1-2 | TRBV7-8 | - | TGTGCCAGCAGCTTATGGTCAGGGATTGGCTACACCTTC | CASSLWSGIGYTF
- | TRBJ2-1 | TRBV15 | - | TGTGCCACCAGCAGGGCTCAGGGAAACACAGTGAATGAGCAGTTCTTC | CATSRAQGNTVNEQFF
- | TRBJ2-1 | TRBV7-2 | few | TGTGCCAGCAGCCCGATTACAGGGAGGCAGTTCTTC | CASSPITGRQFF
- | TRBJ1-2 | TRBV11-2 | - | TGTGCCAGCAGCCCTGGCCACTATGGCTACACCTTC | CASSPGHYGYTF
- | TRBJ2-7 | TRBV19 | - | TGTGCCAGTAGTCTCCGGGCCCACGGGGCCTACGAGCAGTACTTC | CASSLRAHGAYEQYF
- | TRBJ2-5 | TRBV19 | - | TGTGCCAGTAGTCCCTCGGGGACTTTAGTTGAGACCCAGTACTTC | CASSPSGTLVETQYF
TRBD2 | TRBJ2-5 | TRBV3-1/TRBV3-2 | - | TGTGCCAGCAGCCAAAGACTAGCGGGGGGTGAGACCCAGTACTTC | CASSQRLAGGETQYF
TRBD1 | TRBJ2-1 | TRBV19 | - | TGTGCCAGTAGTACCCGAGGACAGGCGGTGCAGTTCTTC | CASSTRGQAVQFF
- | TRBJ1-2 | TRBV6-5 | once | TGTGCCAGCCGGGGGGGGCACGGCTACACCTTC | CASRGGHGYTF
TRBD2 | TRBJ2-7 | TRBV5-5 | - | TGTGCCAGCAGCCGCCAGCGGGGGGGCCACTACGAGCAGTACTTC | CASSRQRGGHYEQYF
TRBD1 | TRBJ1-1 | TRBV7-2 | - | TGTGCCAGCAGCTTCACAGGGGGCGGGAACACTGAAGCTTTCTTT | CASSFTGGGNTEAFF
TRBD1 | TRBJ1-2 | TRBV6-5 | few | TGTGCCAGCAGTTTGAGGACAGGACTTAACTATGGCTACACCTTC | CASSLRTGLNYGYTF
TRBD1 | TRBJ2-2 | TRBV6-4 | few | TGTGCCAGCAGGAGGGAACAGGGGGTATCCGGGGAGCTGTTTTTT | CASRREQGVSGELFF
- | TRBJ1-2 | TRBV7-3 | few | TGTGCCAGCAGCCAGCCCCAGCGATCCTATGGCTACACCTTC | CASSQPQRSYGYTF
- | TRBJ2-7 | TRBV5-1 | - | TGCGCCAGCAGCTTGGGCCCTAGCGCCGGCGAGCAGTACTTC | CASSLGPSAGEQYF
- | TRBJ1-1 | TRBV5-1 | - | TGCGCCAGCAGCCCCGGGTTAGACACTGAAGCTTTCTTT | CASSPGLDTEAFF
TRBD1 | TRBJ1-2 | TRBV6-1 | - | TGTGCCAGCAGTGAGGGCCCTCAGGGGGCGGGAGGCTACACCTTC | CASSEGPQGAGGYTF
- | TRBJ2-1 | TRBV24-1 | - | TGTGCCTCCGGGGGTCTGTACAATGAGCAGTTCTTC | CASGGLYNEQFF
TRBD2 | TRBJ2-5 | TRBV3-1/TRBV3-2 | - | TGTGCCAGCAGCCTTCGGACTAGCGGGGAAGAGACCCAGTACTTC | CASSLRTSGEETQYF
TRBD1 | TRBJ2-1 | TRBV6-2/TRBV6-3 | - | TGTGCCAGCAGTTCGGGACAGCAGCAGTTCTTC | CASSSGQQQFF
TRBD1 | TRBJ1-2 | TRBV4-3 | - | TGCGCCAGCAGCCACACGGGACAGGGGGCTTTTGGCTACACCTTC | CASSHTGQGAFGYTF
TRBD2 | TRBJ2-2 | TRBV27 | - | TGTGCCAGCAGTTCCTACGGGGGGGCGGACACCGGGGAGCTGTTTTTT | CASSSYGGADTGELFF
TRBD1 | TRBJ1-1 | TRBV3-1/TRBV3-2 | - | TGTGCCAGCAGCCTCTGGGGACAGGGGAACACTGAAGCTTTCTTT | CASSLWGQGNTEAFF
TRBD1 | TRBJ2-2 | TRBV7-7 | - | TGTGCTAGCAGCCCCCGACAGGGAATGGGCACCGGGGAGCTGTTTTTT | CASSPRQGMGTGELFF
- | TRBJ1-1 | TRBV9 | - | TGTGCCAGCAGCGTAGAGCGACAGACTGAAGCTTTCTTT | CASSVERQTEAFF
TRBD2 | TRBJ2-5 | TRBV28 | once | TGTGCCAGCAGTCCCCTCGGGGAGGGGCGTCAAGAGACCCAGTACTTC | CASSPLGEGRQETQYF
- | TRBJ2-5 | TRBV19 | - | TGTGCCAGTAGTATTAAACAGAAAGAGACCCAGTACTTC | CASSIKQKETQYF
TRBD1 | TRBJ1-2 | TRBV5-6 | once | TGTGCCAGCAGCCACCGACAGGGGGATGGCTACACCTTC | CASSHRQGDGYTF
TRBD2 | TRBJ2-7 | TRBV3-1/TRBV3-2 | - | TGTGCCAGCAGACACCTAGCGGGGGGAGCCTCCGGCGAGCAGTACTTC | CASRHLAGGASGEQYF
- | TRBJ1-2 | TRBV7-2 | - | TGTGCCAGCAGCTCCGGAACAGGGTTCTATGGCTACACCTTC | CASSSGTGFYGYTF
- | TRBJ1-1 | TRBV5-1 | - | TGCGCCAGCAGCTTGATGGCAGTAATTAACACTGAAGCTTTCTTT | CASSLMAVINTEAFF
TRBD1 | TRBJ2-7 | TRBV28 | - | TGTGCCAGCAGTTTTCCTCAGGGGGTCTCCTACGAGCAGTACTTC | CASSFPQGVSYEQYF
- | TRBJ1-2 | TRBV5-1 | - | TGCGCCAGCAGTGAGGGTCATTATGGCTACACCTTC | CASSEGHYGYTF
TRBD2 | TRBJ2-6 | TRBV3-1/TRBV3-2 | - | TGTGCCAGCAGCCCGGGACTAGCGACCTCTGGGGCCAACGTCCTGACTTTC | CASSPGLATSGANVLTF
TRBD1 | TRBJ1-1 | TRBV2 | - | TGTGCCAGCAGTCTGGACAGGGGTATGGCTGAAGCTTTCTTT | CASSLDRGMAEAFF
- | TRBJ2-7 | TRBV18 | - | TGTGCCAGCTCACGGGAGGGGGGAGGAGACGAGCAGTACTTC | CASSREGGGDEQYF
- | TRBJ2-6 | TRBV21-1 | - | TGTGCCAGCAGCAATAACGGCAGGGGCTCTGGGGCCAACGTCCTGACTTTC | CASSNNGRGSGANVLTF
- | TRBJ2-2 | TRBV4-2 | - | TGTGCCAGCAGCCAAGAAGCGGTCCCTTCGACCACCGGGGAGCTGTTTTTT | CASSQEAVPSTTGELFF
- | TRBJ1-1 | TRBV12-3/TRBV12-4 | - | TGTGCCAGCAGTTTCGGCACATCAGGGGCTTTCTTT | CASSFGTSGAFF
TRBD1 | TRBJ2-1 | TRBV2 | - | TGTGCCAGCAGTAGCGGACAGGGGGGTAATGAGCAGTTCTTC | CASSSGQGGNEQFF
- | TRBJ1-6 | TRBV6-6 | once | TGTGCCAGCAGTCCGACAGGCGAAAATTCACCCCTCCACTTT | CASSPTGENSPLHF
- | TRBJ2-2 | TRBV10-3 | - | TGTGCCATCACCAATGGGCAGGGGTATGGGGCCGGGGAGCTGTTTTTT | CAITNGQGYGAGELFF
- | TRBJ1-4 | TRBV7-2 | - | TGTGCCAGCAGTTTTCCGCGGGGCAGATCTAATGAAAAACTGTTTTTT | CASSFPRGRSNEKLFF
- | TRBJ2-7 | TRBV5-6 | few | TGTGCCAGCAGCTTGGGGGCAGGGTACGAGCAGTACTTC | CASSLGAGYEQYF
- | TRBJ1-1 | TRBV19 | - | TGTGCCAGTAGTCAGGGACATTCAACTGAAGCTTTCTTT | CASSQGHSTEAFF